This T cell receptor beta chain appears in the sequencing data of a study of T cell responses to AZD1222 COVID-19 vaccine. Study results and limitations: The number of AZD1222 recipients seropositive at baseline was only 5 to 7. Spike as a whole was targeted by vaccine-associated CD4 TCRs, dominant at 160-218 and 743-854.

The repertoire was sequenced with immunoSEQ multiplex PCR; TCRdb's copy has only in-frame clones and lacks some. The data show approximately 79,000 clones, 80% to 90% seen once. As to this clone: The antigen is not known.

This receptor was identified in an adult in good health. Specimen: peripheral blood, collected on day 0 of AZD1222 vaccination.

This chain's CDR3 is CASSPVSTDIYGYTF. Written as DNA, the CDR3 is TGTGCCAGCAGCCCCGTCTCCACGGACATCTATGGCTACACCTTC. The V and J genes are TRBV6-5 and TRBJ1-2, with TRBD1 as a possible D gene (5 bases). V was shortened by 6 bases and J by 4 bases, with 18 bases between the two germline ends. The CDR3 length is 15 residues. Germline CDR1 MNHEY, CDR2 SVGAGI.